The T cell receptor (beta chain) under discussion was sequenced for a study of technical replicates of blood from a few donors (dated by TCRdb to the late 2010s). To note about this clone: Its antigen is not yet known. No base qualities exist here, and no much larger clone lies one base off it.

Libraries were made using the immunoSEQ multiplex PCR assay. This immuneACCESS table, as held by TCRdb, lists in-frame sequences with V and J called but not all clones. Of the missing ones, under half trace to an unresolved V gene in checked studies; the others have no known cause. The sample has about 81,000 clones on record, approximately 96% of them singletons. Roughly 0.37% of the sample rests with the top ten. Sample: T cells isolated from PBMCs. This clonotype was obtained from a human donor in good health.

CDR3 sequence: CASSLNSRIEAFF. The DNA is as follows: TGCGCCAGCAGCTTGAATTCCAGGATTGAAGCTTTCTTT. The V and J segments used are TRBV5-1 and TRBJ1-1; no D gene can be assigned with confidence. CDR1 and CDR2, looked up from the germline V gene, are SGHRS and YFSETQ. Trimming at the junction amounts to 1 base on V and 7 bases on J, and the germline ends lie 11 bases apart. Including cysteine and phenylalanine, the CDR3 has 13 amino acids. CDR3 DNA only is kept here, 39 bases in frame from base 1.